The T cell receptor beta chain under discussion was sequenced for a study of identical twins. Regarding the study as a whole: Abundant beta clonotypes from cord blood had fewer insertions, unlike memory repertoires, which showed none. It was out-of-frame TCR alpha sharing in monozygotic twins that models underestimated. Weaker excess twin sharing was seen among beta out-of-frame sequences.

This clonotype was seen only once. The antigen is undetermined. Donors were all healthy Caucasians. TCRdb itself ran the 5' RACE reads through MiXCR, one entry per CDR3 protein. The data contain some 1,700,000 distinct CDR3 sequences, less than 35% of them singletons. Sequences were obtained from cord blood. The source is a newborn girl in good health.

Here the CDR3 DNA reads TGCAGTGCCCGACAGGCAGCCACACCCAAAAACATTCAGTACTTC. This translates into CSARQAATPKNIQYF. The V and J genes are TRBV20-1 and TRBJ2-4, with D perhaps TRBD1 (6 bases). This CDR3 is 15 amino acids long. The germline CDR1 and CDR2 sequences are DFQATT and SNEGSKA (reference sequence). V shed 6 bases and J shed 2 bases, with 17 bases lying between them.